The 24 T cell receptor beta chains below all came from one sample that was sequenced in a study of CD8+CD57+ T cells in acquired aplastic anemia. Genomic DNA was employed as the template in profiling TCR beta VDJ and CDR3. MiXCR, applied by TCRdb to the reads, yields one record per CDR3 protein. This table holds 190,000 or so distinct CDR3 sequences, under 65% found once. The sample consisted of sorted CD4+, CD8+, or CD8+CD57+ T cells (not recorded which) from PBMCs. The receptors stem from a human donor in good health.

This chain uses TRBV7-9 with TRBJ2-6, with 11 bases lining up with TRBD2. The V gene end was trimmed by 5 bases and the J gene end by 4 bases; junction bases not matched to a gene: 7. This CDR3 is 17 amino acids long. Looked up from germline, CDR1 is SEHNR and CDR2 is FQNEAQ (reference sequence). In DNA, the CDR3 is TGTGCCAGCAGCCACGTAGCGGGAGGGAACGGGGCCAACGTCCTGACTTTC. Translation gives CASSHVAGGNGANVLTF.

This clonotype turned up a few times. The genes are TRBV7-6 and TRBJ2-1; the match to TRBD2 covers 9 bases. Germline lookup yields CDR1 SGHVS and CDR2 FNYEAQ. Losses at the gene ends were 5 bases for V and 9 bases for J; bases not matched to a gene: 5. The CDR3 extends over 13 amino acids. DNA of the CDR3: TGTGCCAGCAGCACTAGCGGGCAGAGTGAGCAGTTCTTC. It encodes CASSTSGQSEQFF.

CDR3 loop: CASSELGTGAPGETQYF. In DNA form, the CDR3 reads TGTGCCAGCAGTGAATTAGGGACAGGGGCTCCGGGGGAGACCCAGTACTTC. The rearrangement joins TRBV25-1 to TRBJ2-5, with TRBD1 identical over 10 bases. CDR3 length: 17 amino acids. Per germline, CDR1 MGHDK and CDR2 SYGVNS. The J segment lost 5 bases and the V segment lost 1 base, leaving 10 bases of the junction unmatched.

The chain employs TRBV29-1 and TRBJ1-1; TRBD1 aligns across 9 bases. The CDR3 is 13 residues long. V lost 6 bases, J lost 6 bases, and 8 bases stayed unmatched. CDR1 SQVTM and CDR2 ANQGSEA come from the germline V gene. The CDR3 region has the DNA TGCAGCGTCAATTACAGGGGGCGGTCTGAAGCTTTCTTT. Amino acids: CSVNYRGRSEAFF.

This chain uses TRBV7-2 with TRBJ2-5, with 14 nucleotides matching TRBD2. V was pared by 3 bases and J by 2 bases, with 8 bases of the junction left unmatched. Germline V CDR1 and CDR2: SGHTA, FQGNSA. The CDR3 has 18 amino acids. The CDR3 nucleotides are TGTGCCAGCAGCTTCGAACCGGGACTAGCGGGGGCTCAAGAGACCCAGTACTTC. Its protein is CASSFEPGLAGAQETQYF.

Written as DNA, the CDR3 is TGTGCCAGCAGCTTCCCGGACAGGAGAAATGAAAAACTGTTTTTT. This encodes CASSFPDRRNEKLFF. The chain combines TRBV7-9 with TRBJ1-4; the match to TRBD1 covers 7 bases. V dropped 3 bases and J dropped 5; count of bases not matched to a gene: 6. The germline CDR1 and CDR2 sequences are SEHNR and FQNEAQ (reference sequence). CDR3 length equals 15 residues.

This sequence joins TRBV10-3 and TRBJ1-5; D is undetermined. This CDR3 contains 14 residues. The ends were cut back, 4 bases at V and 7 bases at J, with 14 bases in the middle. CDR1 and CDR2 from the germline V gene are ENHRY and SYGVKD. CDR3 sequence reads: CAISVVQQGQPQHF. The CDR3 DNA sequence: TGTGCCATCAGTGTGGTCCAGCAAGGACAGCCCCAGCATTTT.

This clonotype came up a few times. The V gene is TRBV7-9, the J gene TRBJ1-6; D not resolved. Germline-derived CDR1 and CDR2 are SEHNR and FQNEAQ (reference sequence). The germline V and J ends were trimmed by 4 bases and 10 bases, with 11 bases remaining between them. This CDR3 has 13 amino acids. The CDR3 DNA is TGTGCCAGCAGCTCCAGCCTAGGGTCACCCCTCCACTTT. Protein: CASSSSLGSPLHF.

The chain couples TRBV15 to TRBJ2-3; D ambiguous. V lost 0 bases and J lost 3, with 10 bases in between. CDR3 length: 15 residues. The germline V gene has CDR1 LNHNV and CDR2 YYDKDF (reference sequence). The CDR3 nucleotides are TGTGCCACCAGCAGAGATATTATCGCGACAGATACGCAGTATTTT. As protein: CATSRDIIATDTQYF.

Remarks on this clonotype: Its ends do not fully match the called genes, so a read error is possible. The chain combines TRBV20-1 with TRBJ2-5; 8 nucleotides line up with TRBD1. Germline CDR1 is DFQATT and CDR2 is SNEGSKA (reference sequence). The CDR3 is 15 residues long. CDR3 protein: CNARVTGDNQETQYF. Written as DNA, the CDR3 is TGCAATGCTAGGGTGACAGGGGATAACCAAGAGACCCAGTACTTC.

J is TRBJ2-5 and V is TRBV10-1, with 8 nucleotides matching TRBD1. The CDR3 runs 17 residues. Germline V lookup: CDR1 WNHNN, CDR2 SYGVQD (reference sequence). V was clipped by 6 bases and J by 6 bases; unmatched bases: 18. The CDR3 sequence: CASRPGTGHVLSKTQYF. DNA for the CDR3: TGCGCCAGCAGGCCCGGGACAGGACATGTTTTGTCAAAGACCCAGTACTTC.

The chain employs TRBV15 and TRBJ1-5; D call uncertain. The CDR3 has 15 residues. Germline loops: CDR1 LNHNV, CDR2 YYDKDF (reference sequence). Trimming removed 0 bases at V and 4 bases at J, with 10 bases between. CDR3 amino acids: CATSRDRGRNQPQHF. The CDR3 nucleotides read TGTGCCACCAGCAGAGATCGGGGAAGGAATCAGCCCCAGCATTTT.

The genes are TRBV27 and TRBJ1-5; D perhaps matches TRBD1 (5 bases). The CDR3 consists of 15 residues. V shed 5 bases and J shed 2 bases, with 13 bases lying between them. Germline V gene sequence: CDR1 MNHEY, CDR2 SMNVEV (reference sequence). The CDR3 DNA follows: TGTGCCAGCAGTCTCAACCAGGGTGGCAATCAGCCCCAGCATTTT. Protein product: CASSLNQGGNQPQHF.

V and J are TRBV14 and TRBJ2-5, with TRBD1 matching over 8 bases. The V gene's germline CDR1 is SGHDN and CDR2 FVKESK. This CDR3 contains 14 residues. The V gene end was trimmed by 5 bases and the J gene end by 2 bases; junction bases not matched to a gene: 4. The CDR3 loop is CASSKTGGQETQYF. CDR3 bases: TGTGCCAGCAGCAAAACAGGGGGACAAGAGACCCAGTACTTC.

The table lists this clonotype with many counts. The V and J genes are TRBV28 and TRBJ2-7, with D tentatively TRBD2 (6 bases). The CDR3 is made up of 15 amino acids. Trimming took 5 bases from V and 5 from J, leaving 19 bases between them. Germline-derived CDR1 and CDR2 are MDHEN and SYDVKM. CDR3: CASSRPHGGEDEQYF. CDR3 bases: TGTGCCAGCAGTCGGCCCCACGGCGGGGAAGACGAGCAGTACTTC.

Concerning this clonotype: Its ends do not fully match the called genes, so a read error is possible. This rearrangement joins TRBV7-7 to TRBJ1-6, with TRBD1 matching over 7 bases. There are 17 residues in the CDR3. Germline CDR1 and CDR2: SSHAT and FNYEAQ (reference sequence). The CDR3 region is CASSLPKWDSNNSPLHF. CDR3 in DNA: TGTGCTAGCAGCTTACCGAAATGGGACAGCAATAATTCACCCCTCCACTTT. The whole variable domain, filled in from reference TRBV7-7 and TRBJ1-6, reads GAGVSQSPRYKVTKRGQDVTLRCDPISSHATLYWYQQALGQGPEFLTYFNYEAQPDKSGLPSDRFSAERPEGSISTLTIQRTEQRDSAMYRCASSLPKWDSNNSPLHFGNGTRLTVT.

The rearrangement links TRBV2 to TRBJ1-4; D is perhaps TRBD1 (5 bases). V was pared by 7 bases and J by 8 bases, with 14 bases between. Germline CDR1 SNHLY, CDR2 FYNNEI. The CDR3 has 13 residues. The DNA for the CDR3 is TGTGCCAGCACGAGAGGGGCGGTCGAAAAACTGTTTTTT. Translation: CASTRGAVEKLFF. The variable domain in full, completed from reference TRBV2 and TRBJ1-4, reads EPEVTQTPSHQVTQMGQEVILRCVPISNHLYFYWYRQILGQKVEFLVSFYNNEISEKSEIFDDQFSVERPDGSNFTLKIRSTKLEDSAMYFCASTRGAVEKLFFGSGTQLSVL.

This chain connects TRBV12-3 or TRBV12-4 to TRBJ2-3; no definite D call. The length of the CDR3 is 14 residues. V shed 5 bases and J shed 0 bases, with 9 bases lying between them. CDR3 loop: CASSRGLSTDTQYF. The CDR3 bases are TGTGCCAGCAGTCGCGGCCTTAGCACAGATACGCAGTATTTT.

This clonotype was counted a single time. The chain couples TRBV12-3 or TRBV12-4 to TRBJ1-1; tentative D call: TRBD1 (6 bases). The CDR3 extends over 15 amino acids. The germline V and J ends were trimmed by 8 bases and 3 bases, with 19 bases remaining between them. In DNA form, the CDR3 reads TGTGCCAGCTATGGGGCCCTACAGGGTGACACTGAAGCTTTCTTT. As protein: CASYGALQGDTEAFF.

J is TRBJ2-7 and V is TRBV7-6; the D is unclear. The CDR3 has 14 residues. CDR1 SGHVS and CDR2 FNYEAQ come from the germline V gene. The germline V and J ends were trimmed by 7 bases and 7 bases, with 20 bases remaining between them. The CDR3 region has the DNA TGTGCCAGCAAGTCGGGCTCCAACACCGGGGAGCAGTACTTC. This encodes CASKSGSNTGEQYF.

Of note for this clonotype: A much larger clone is a single base away; this may be a read error. This likely comes from a read error, as the CDR3 has no conserved phenylalanine or tryptophan at its end. This chain uses TRBV27 with TRBJ2-7; D is possibly TRBD1 (5 bases). CDR3 length: 13 amino acids. V lost 2 bases, J lost 3 bases, and 8 bases lay in between. Germline CDR1 reads MNHEY; CDR2 reads SMNVEV (reference sequence). The CDR3 region has the DNA TGTGCCAGCAGTTTAACCAGGGTCTACGAGCAGTACCTC. Its translation is CASSLTRVYEQYL.

The chain has TRBV12-3 or TRBV12-4 and TRBJ2-7, with 7 bases that match TRBD1. The CDR3 is 14 residues long. Trimming took 6 bases from V and 2 from J; bases not matched to a gene: 7. CDR3 in DNA: TGTGCCAGCAGGAGACAGGGCATTCCCTACGAGCAGTACTTC. This gives the protein CASRRQGIPYEQYF.

This clonotype has ten or more counts. V and J are TRBV6-2 or TRBV6-3 and TRBJ1-4, with D maybe TRBD1 (5 bases). Per the germline V gene, CDR1 is MNHEY and CDR2 is SVGEGT. The germline V and J ends were trimmed by 2 bases and 6 bases, with 10 bases remaining between them. The CDR3 is made up of 14 amino acids. CDR3 in DNA: TGTGCCAGCAGTTACGGGGACGAGTATGAAAAACTGTTTTTT. Its translation is CASSYGDEYEKLFF.

In regard to this clonotype: Here the CDR3 omits its conserved ending phenylalanine or tryptophan, so a read error is the likely source. The V and J genes are TRBV7-2 and TRBJ1-6; a weak D match, TRBD1 (5 bases). The CDR3 extends over 15 amino acids. CDR1 SGHTA and CDR2 FQGNSA come from the germline V gene. The DNA of the CDR3 is TGTGCCAGCAGTTTAGAGCAGGGTTCATTTTCACCCCTCCACTTG. The encoded protein is CASSLEQGSFSPLHL.